This TCR beta chain was observed in a study of EBV T-cell therapy then PD-1 blockade in nasopharyngeal carcinoma. This CDR3 spans 14 amino acids. The germline CDR1 and CDR2 sequences are LGHNA and YSLEER. Trimming stripped 2 bases from V and 5 bases from J, with 10 bases between. Concerning this clone: The target antigen is unknown.

This table comes from immunoSEQ multiplex PCR, and its TCRdb copy is limited to in-frame clones, with some not included. The sample lists approximately 22,000 clones, around 84% occurring once. Time point denoted: 266 days after commencement of treatment, after nivolumab therapy. Treatment specified: AdE1-LMPpoly-expanded autologous EBV-specific T-cell therapy followed by anti-PD-1 nivolumab. This sample comprised CD8+ T cells from blood, obtained at approximately day 250 from a patient whose treatment included autologous EBV-specific T cells and nivolumab. This chain connects TRBV4-3 to TRBJ1-5; D ambiguous. The TCR originated in a man aged 35 to 55 with nasopharyngeal carcinoma. As DNA, the CDR3 is TGCGCCAGCAGCCAATCCTGGGGTGATCAGCCCCAGCATTTT. Translated: CASSQSWGDQPQHF.